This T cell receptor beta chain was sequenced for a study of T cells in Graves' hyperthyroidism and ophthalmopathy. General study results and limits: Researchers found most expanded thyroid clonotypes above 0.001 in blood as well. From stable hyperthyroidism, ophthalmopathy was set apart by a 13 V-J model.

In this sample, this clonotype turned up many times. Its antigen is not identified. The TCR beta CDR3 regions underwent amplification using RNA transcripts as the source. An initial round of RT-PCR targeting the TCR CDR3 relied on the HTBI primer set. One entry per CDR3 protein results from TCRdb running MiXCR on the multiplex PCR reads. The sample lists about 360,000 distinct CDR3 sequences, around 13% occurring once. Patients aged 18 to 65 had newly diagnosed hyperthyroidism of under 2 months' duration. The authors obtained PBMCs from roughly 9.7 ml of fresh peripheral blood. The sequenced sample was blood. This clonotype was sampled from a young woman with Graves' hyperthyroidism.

The DNA for the CDR3 is TGTGCCGCTTGGGAGACAGGGGGTAATGAAAAACTGTTTTTT. Amino acids: CAAWETGGNEKLFF. The rearrangement joins TRBV2 to TRBJ1-4; 9 positions agree with TRBD1. The trim removed 11 bases at V and 4 bases at J, leaving 8 bases unmatched. CDR1 and CDR2 (germline): SNHLY, FYNNEI. The CDR3 runs to 14 residues.